Following are 19 T cell receptor beta chains from one sample sequenced in a study of T cell changes during pregnancy in multiple sclerosis. Generated by immunoSEQ multiplex PCR, the TCRdb table keeps only in-frame clones and is missing some. The profile shows more than 40,000 clones, around 93% of them singletons. The sequences come from CD8+ T cells from peripheral blood mononuclear cells, collected in the first trimester of pregnancy. All receptors derive from a female donor with multiple sclerosis, enrolled in a pregnancy study.

The J gene is TRBJ2-3, the V gene TRBV27; maybe TRBD2 (7 bases). CDR1 is MNHEY, CDR2 SMNVEV, per germline (reference sequence). V lost 5 bases, J lost 0 bases, and 15 bases lay in between. CDR3 length: 16 residues. The CDR3 protein is CASSGGRGASTDTQYF. For the CDR3, the DNA is TGTGCCAGCAGTGGGGGGAGGGGGGCTAGCACAGATACGCAGTATTTT.

The chain is built from TRBV6-5 and TRBJ1-1; 8 bases line up with TRBD1. The CDR3 spans 15 residues. The J segment lost 6 bases and the V segment lost 0 bases, leaving 6 bases of the junction unmatched. CDR1 and CDR2 from the germline V gene are MNHEY and SVGAGI. The CDR3 reads CASSYSTGAGAEAFF. CDR3 nucleotides: TGTGCCAGCAGTTACTCGACAGGGGCGGGCGCTGAAGCTTTCTTT.

This chain uses TRBV5-1 with TRBJ2-2; weak D call: TRBD2 (5 bases). The CDR3 consists of 13 residues. The V end was cut by 4 bases, the J end by 6 bases, with 10 bases between. Germline-derived CDR1 and CDR2 are SGHRS and YFSETQ. CDR3 in amino acids: CASSPLGAGELFF. CDR3 sequence (DNA): TGCGCCAGCAGCCCCCTCGGGGCCGGGGAGCTGTTTTTT.

The chain carries TRBV6-6 and TRBJ2-7; 8 nucleotides align to TRBD1. Germline V gene lookup returns CDR1 MNHNY and CDR2 SVGAGI (reference sequence). The CDR3 runs 15 residues. With 3 bases clipped from V and 4 bases from J, the junction kept 8 bases outside the gene matches. The CDR3 reads CASSYLDREAYEQYF. CDR3 nucleotide sequence: TGTGCCAGCAGTTATTTGGACAGGGAGGCGTACGAGCAGTACTTC.

CDR3 DNA sequence: TGTGCCAGCAGTTACCATCGGACAGGGGACTACGAGCAGTACTTC. As protein: CASSYHRTGDYEQYF. The chain couples TRBV6-6 to TRBJ2-7; 9 bases agree with TRBD1. CDR3 size: 15 residues. The germline V gene has CDR1 MNHNY and CDR2 SVGAGI (reference sequence). J was trimmed by 3 bases and V by 2 bases; bases with no gene match: 5.

The genes are TRBV11-3 and TRBJ2-3, with TRBD1 as a possible D gene (6 bases). The germline V and J ends were trimmed by 4 bases and 5 bases, with 10 bases remaining between them. CDR1 and CDR2 (germline): SGHNT, YENEEA. The CDR3 runs to 13 residues. The CDR3 region has the DNA TGTGCCAGCAGCTCATCAGGGGTAGATACGCAGTATTTT. This codes for CASSSSGVDTQYF.

The rearrangement uses TRBV2 and TRBJ2-1; D is unclear. Germline V gene data show CDR1 as SNHLY and CDR2 as FYNNEI. This CDR3 region has 11 residues. Trimming stripped 5 bases from V and 6 bases from J, with 5 bases between. CDR3 sequence: CASSYSNEQFF. CDR3 in DNA: TGTGCCAGCAGTTACAGCAATGAGCAGTTCTTC.

The V call is TRBV10-3, the J call TRBJ2-1, with 12 positions matching TRBD2. J gave up 1 base and V 4 bases, and 5 bases lay outside the gene matches. Germline V CDR1 and CDR2: ENHRY, SYGVKD. The CDR3 runs 17 residues. The CDR3 sequence: CAISAPLAGGSYNEQFF. The DNA of the CDR3 is TGTGCCATCAGTGCACCGCTAGCGGGGGGGTCCTACAATGAGCAGTTCTTC.

Worth noting for this clone: The germline gene is not matched at one end of the junction; a read error may be the cause. The rearrangement uses TRBV4-3 and TRBJ2-3; 13 bases align to TRBD2. The CDR3 has 13 residues. Germline V gives CDR1 LGHNA, CDR2 YSLEER. This CDR3 reads CASSYGLAGDQAF. The CDR3 DNA reads TGCGCCAGCAGCTACGGACTAGCGGGGGACCAGGCTTTT.

The sample holds a few counts of this clone. The rearrangement links TRBV27 to TRBJ1-1; the match to TRBD1 covers 8 bases. The junction had 3 bases not matched to a gene; V was cut back by 5 bases and J by 1 base. The CDR3 length is 14 residues. Germline assignment: CDR1 MNHEY and CDR2 SMNVEV (reference sequence). CDR3: CASSPGTGNTEAFF. The CDR3 DNA reads as TGTGCCAGCAGTCCTGGGACAGGGAACACTGAAGCTTTCTTT.

The table lists this clone with a count of one. V and J are TRBV9 and TRBJ2-5; TRBD2 might be the D (5 bases). Trimming took 3 bases from V and 3 from J, leaving 6 bases between them. CDR3 length: 12 residues. Germline V gives CDR1 SGDLS, CDR2 YYNGEE. In nucleotides, the CDR3 is TGTGCCAGCAGCGCGAGGGAAGAGACCCAGTACTTC. Its translation is CASSAREETQYF.

The chain joins TRBV4-1 to TRBJ2-7; 9 bases agree with TRBD1. V dropped 0 bases and J dropped 2; count of bases not matched to a gene: 2. CDR3 length: 15 residues. The V gene's germline CDR1 is MGHRA and CDR2 YSYEKL. The CDR3 region has the DNA TGCGCCAGCAGCCAAGAGGACAGGGGAACCTACGAGCAGTACTTC. This translates into CASSQEDRGTYEQYF.

This chain joins TRBV7-3 and TRBJ2-2, with TRBD1 identical over 8 bases. Trimming removed 5 bases from V and 4 bases from J; junction bases left unmatched: 9. The CDR3 has 16 amino acids. Germline V gene data show CDR1 as SGHTA and CDR2 as FQGTGA. The CDR3 nucleotides are TGTGCCAGCAGCCCGTTGGGACAGGAGGGCACCGGGGAGCTGTTTTTT. It codes for CASSPLGQEGTGELFF.

The rearrangement joins TRBV19 to TRBJ2-4; 9 bases match TRBD1. The V gene end was trimmed by 5 bases and the J gene end by 3 bases; junction bases not matched to a gene: 5. This CDR3 comprises 15 residues. From germline, CDR1 is LNHDA and CDR2 SQIVND (reference sequence). CDR3: CASSPDRGYKNIQYF. In nucleotides, the CDR3 is TGTGCCAGTAGTCCGGACAGGGGCTACAAAAACATTCAGTACTTC.

This clone was detected once. The J gene is TRBJ2-7, the V gene TRBV14; D perhaps matches TRBD2 (6 bases). Trimming cost V 2 bases and J 0 bases, with 11 bases left between them. The CDR3 loop spans 15 amino acids. Germline V gene data show CDR1 as SGHDN and CDR2 as FVKESK. The CDR3, as DNA: TGTGCCAGCAGCCAACGCCGGGGGAGCTCCTACGAGCAGTACTTC. It encodes CASSQRRGSSYEQYF.

The chain uses TRBV28 and TRBJ2-3; 7 bases match TRBD1. V lost 5 bases and J lost 0; bases outside the gene matches: 8. The CDR3 totals 16 residues. Germline V gene sequence: CDR1 MDHEN, CDR2 SYDVKM. CDR3 region: CASSQVTGPSTDTQYF. The CDR3 nucleotides are TGTGCCAGCAGTCAAGTGACAGGGCCCAGCACAGATACGCAGTATTTT.

This chain connects TRBV19 to TRBJ1-6; D might be TRBD1 (5 bases). V was cut by 4 bases and J by 8 bases, with 12 bases left in between. The length of the CDR3 is 14 residues. Germline CDR1 LNHDA, CDR2 SQIVND (reference sequence). The chain's CDR3 is CASSTPGSDSPLHF. As DNA, the CDR3 is TGTGCCAGTAGTACTCCAGGGTCAGATTCACCCCTCCACTTT.

The CDR3 DNA sequence: TGTGCCAGCAGTCCGTACAGGGAGAACTATGGCTACACCTTC. Protein: CASSPYRENYGYTF. The chain carries TRBV27 and TRBJ1-2; a possible D gene is TRBD1 (6 bases). Between the trimmed V and J ends, which lost 5 bases and 2 bases, there was a span of 12 bases. This CDR3 spans 14 amino acids. CDR1 is MNHEY and CDR2 is SMNVEV in the germline V gene (reference sequence).

The genes are TRBV9 and TRBJ1-5; D gene unclear. Trimming took 0 bases from V and 6 from J, leaving 13 bases between them. CDR3 length: 15 residues. The germline CDR1 and CDR2 sequences are SGDLS and YYNGEE. The chain's CDR3 is CASSVGGNAGQPQHF. Written as DNA, the CDR3 is TGTGCCAGCAGCGTAGGGGGAAATGCGGGTCAGCCCCAGCATTTT. Drawing the rest from reference TRBV9 and TRBJ1-5, the complete variable domain is DSGVTQTPKHLITATGQRVTLRCSPRSGDLSVYWYQQSLDQGLQFLIQYYNGEERAKGNILERFSAQQFPDLHSELNLSSLELGDSALYFCASSVGGNAGQPQHFGDGTRLSIL.